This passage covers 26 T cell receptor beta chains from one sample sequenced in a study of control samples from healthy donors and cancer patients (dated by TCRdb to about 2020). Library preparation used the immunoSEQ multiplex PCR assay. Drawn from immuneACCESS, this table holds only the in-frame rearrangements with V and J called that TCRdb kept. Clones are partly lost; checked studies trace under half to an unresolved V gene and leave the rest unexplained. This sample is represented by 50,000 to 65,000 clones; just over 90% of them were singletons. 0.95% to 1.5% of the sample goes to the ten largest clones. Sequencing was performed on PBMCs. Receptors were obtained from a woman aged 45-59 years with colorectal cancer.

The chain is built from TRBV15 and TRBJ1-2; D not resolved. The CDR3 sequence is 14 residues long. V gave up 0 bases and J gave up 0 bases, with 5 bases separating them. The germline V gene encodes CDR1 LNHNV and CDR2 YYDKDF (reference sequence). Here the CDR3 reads CATSRDRTNYGYTF. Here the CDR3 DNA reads TGTGCCACCAGCAGAGATCGGACTAACTATGGCTACACCTTC.

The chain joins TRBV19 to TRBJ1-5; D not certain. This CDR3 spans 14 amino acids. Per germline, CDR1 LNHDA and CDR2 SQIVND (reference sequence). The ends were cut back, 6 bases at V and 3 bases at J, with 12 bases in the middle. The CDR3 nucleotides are TGTGCCAGTAGGAAGGGTCTCGACAATCAGCCCCAGCATTTT. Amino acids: CASRKGLDNQPQHF.

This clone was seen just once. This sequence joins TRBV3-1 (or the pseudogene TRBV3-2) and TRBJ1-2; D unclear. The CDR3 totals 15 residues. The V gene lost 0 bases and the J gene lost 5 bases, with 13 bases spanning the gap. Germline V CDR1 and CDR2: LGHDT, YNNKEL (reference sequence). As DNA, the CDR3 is TGTGCCAGCAGCCAAGATCGGGGTCCCCGGTATGGCTACACCTTC. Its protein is CASSQDRGPRYGYTF.

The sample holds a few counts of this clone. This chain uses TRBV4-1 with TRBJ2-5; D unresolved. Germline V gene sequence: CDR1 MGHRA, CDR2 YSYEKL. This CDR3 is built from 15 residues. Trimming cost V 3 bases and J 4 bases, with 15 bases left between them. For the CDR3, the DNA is TGCGCCAGCAGCCAGTTCGAGGTGGGGTCAGAGACCCAGTACTTC. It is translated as CASSQFEVGSETQYF.

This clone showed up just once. The CDR3 DNA reads as TGTGCCATCATGGGTAGCGGGGGGCGCACAGATACGCAGTATTTT. Residues: CAIMGSGGRTDTQYF. V and J are TRBV10-3 and TRBJ2-3; 10 positions agree with TRBD2. This CDR3 spans 15 amino acids. Germline CDR1 and CDR2: ENHRY and SYGVKD. Trimming cost V 7 bases and J 1 base; bases outside gene matches: 5.

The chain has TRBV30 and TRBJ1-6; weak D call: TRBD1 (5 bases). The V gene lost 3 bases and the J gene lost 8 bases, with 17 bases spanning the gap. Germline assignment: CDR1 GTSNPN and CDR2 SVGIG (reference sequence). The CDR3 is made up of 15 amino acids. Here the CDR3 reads CAWRPGPGMDSPLHF. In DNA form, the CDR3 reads TGTGCCTGGAGGCCGGGACCAGGGATGGATTCACCCCTCCACTTT.

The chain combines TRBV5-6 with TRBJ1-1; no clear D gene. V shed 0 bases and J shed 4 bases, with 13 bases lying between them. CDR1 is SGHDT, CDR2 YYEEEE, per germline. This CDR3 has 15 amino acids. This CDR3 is CASSLVWAPGTEAFF. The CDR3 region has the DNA TGTGCCAGCAGCTTGGTGTGGGCTCCGGGCACTGAAGCTTTCTTT.

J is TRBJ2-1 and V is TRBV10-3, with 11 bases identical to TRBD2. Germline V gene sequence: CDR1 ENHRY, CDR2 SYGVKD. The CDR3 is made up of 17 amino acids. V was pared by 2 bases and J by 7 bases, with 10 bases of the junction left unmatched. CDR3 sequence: CAISERTSGRGRNEQFF. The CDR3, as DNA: TGTGCCATCAGTGAGCGAACTAGCGGGAGAGGAAGAAATGAGCAGTTCTTC.

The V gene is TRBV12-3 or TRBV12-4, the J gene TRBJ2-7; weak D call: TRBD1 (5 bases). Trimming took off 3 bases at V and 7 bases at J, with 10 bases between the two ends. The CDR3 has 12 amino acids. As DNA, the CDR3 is TGTGCCAGCAGTTTCCCAAAGGGGGAGCAGTACTTC. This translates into CASSFPKGEQYF.

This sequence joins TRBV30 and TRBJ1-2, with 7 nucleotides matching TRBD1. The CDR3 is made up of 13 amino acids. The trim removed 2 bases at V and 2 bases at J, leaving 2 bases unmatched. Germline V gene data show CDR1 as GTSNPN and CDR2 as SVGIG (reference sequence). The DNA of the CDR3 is TGTGCCTGGAGTTTACAGGGGAACTATGGCTACACCTTC. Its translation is CAWSLQGNYGYTF.

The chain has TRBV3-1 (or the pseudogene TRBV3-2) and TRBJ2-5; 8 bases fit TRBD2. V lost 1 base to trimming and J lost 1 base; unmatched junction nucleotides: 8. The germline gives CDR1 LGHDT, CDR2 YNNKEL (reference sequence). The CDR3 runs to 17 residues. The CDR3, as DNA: TGTGCCAGCAGCCAAGCACTTAGCGGGGTATCCCAAGAGACCCAGTACTTC. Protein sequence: CASSQALSGVSQETQYF.

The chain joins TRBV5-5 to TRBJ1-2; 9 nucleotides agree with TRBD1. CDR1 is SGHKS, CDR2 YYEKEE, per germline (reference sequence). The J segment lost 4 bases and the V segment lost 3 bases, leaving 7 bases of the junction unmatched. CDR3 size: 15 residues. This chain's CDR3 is CASSSTTGGAYGYTF. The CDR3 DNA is TGTGCCAGCAGCTCGACGACAGGGGGTGCCTATGGCTACACCTTC.

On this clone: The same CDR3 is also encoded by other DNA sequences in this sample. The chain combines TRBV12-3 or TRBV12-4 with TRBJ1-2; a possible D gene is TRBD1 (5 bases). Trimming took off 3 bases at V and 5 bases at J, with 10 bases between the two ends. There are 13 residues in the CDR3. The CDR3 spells CASSFVREYGYTF. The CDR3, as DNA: TGTGCCAGCAGTTTTGTCAGGGAATATGGCTACACCTTC.

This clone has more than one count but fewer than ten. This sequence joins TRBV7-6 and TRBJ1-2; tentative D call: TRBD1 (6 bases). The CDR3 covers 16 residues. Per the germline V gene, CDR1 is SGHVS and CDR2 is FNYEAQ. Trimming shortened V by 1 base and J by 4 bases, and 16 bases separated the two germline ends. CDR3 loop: CASSLDPGAIGYGYTF. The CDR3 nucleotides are TGTGCCAGCAGCTTAGATCCAGGGGCGATCGGCTATGGCTACACCTTC.

The CDR3 sequence is CASSYPTGAAMNTEAFF. DNA for the CDR3: TGTGCCAGCAGTTATCCGACAGGGGCCGCAATGAACACTGAAGCTTTCTTT. The chain is built from TRBV6-2 or TRBV6-3 and TRBJ1-1, with 8 bases that match TRBD1. Germline loops: CDR1 MNHEY, CDR2 SVGEGT. J lost 0 bases, V lost 3 bases, and 9 bases had no gene match. The CDR3 runs 17 residues.

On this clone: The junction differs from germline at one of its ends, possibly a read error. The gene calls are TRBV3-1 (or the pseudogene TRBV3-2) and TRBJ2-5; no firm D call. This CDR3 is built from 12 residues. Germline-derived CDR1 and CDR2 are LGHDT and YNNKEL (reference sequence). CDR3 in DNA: TGTGCCAGCAGCCCGCCACAAGAGGCCCAGTACTTC. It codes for CASSPPQEAQYF.

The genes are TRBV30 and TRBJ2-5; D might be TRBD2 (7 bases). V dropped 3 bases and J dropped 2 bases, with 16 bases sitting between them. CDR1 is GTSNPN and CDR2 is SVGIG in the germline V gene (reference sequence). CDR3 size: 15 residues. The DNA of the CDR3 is TGTGCCTGGAGAAAAGGGGGAGGGCCTCAAGAGACCCAGTACTTC. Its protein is CAWRKGGGPQETQYF.

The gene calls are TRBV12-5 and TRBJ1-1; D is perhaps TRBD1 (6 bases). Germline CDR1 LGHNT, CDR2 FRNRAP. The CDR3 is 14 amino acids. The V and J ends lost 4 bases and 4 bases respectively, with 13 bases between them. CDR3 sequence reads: CASGSDSSATEAFF. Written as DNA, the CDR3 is TGTGCTAGTGGTTCGGACAGCTCGGCCACTGAAGCTTTCTTT.

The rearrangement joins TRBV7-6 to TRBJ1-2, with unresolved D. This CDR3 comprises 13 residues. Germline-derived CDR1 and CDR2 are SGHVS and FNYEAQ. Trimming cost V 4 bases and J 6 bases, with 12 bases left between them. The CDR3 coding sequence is TGTGCCAGCAGCTCATCCAGTGGACATGGCTACACCTTC. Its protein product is CASSSSSGHGYTF.

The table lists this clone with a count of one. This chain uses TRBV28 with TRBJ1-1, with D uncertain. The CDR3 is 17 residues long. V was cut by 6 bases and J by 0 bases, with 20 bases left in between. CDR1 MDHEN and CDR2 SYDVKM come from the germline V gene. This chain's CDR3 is CASRALGFSNLNTEAFF. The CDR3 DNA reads TGTGCCAGCAGGGCTTTGGGGTTTAGTAATTTGAACACTGAAGCTTTCTTT.

CDR3 loop: CASSYSTGEKAYGYTF. The DNA of the CDR3 is TGTGCCAGCAGTTACTCGACAGGAGAAAAAGCCTATGGCTACACCTTC. The chain employs TRBV6-5 and TRBJ1-2, with a weak D call TRBD1 (6 bases). The CDR3 is 16 residues long. V shed 0 bases and J shed 4 bases, with 15 bases lying between them. Germline V CDR1 and CDR2: MNHEY, SVGAGI.

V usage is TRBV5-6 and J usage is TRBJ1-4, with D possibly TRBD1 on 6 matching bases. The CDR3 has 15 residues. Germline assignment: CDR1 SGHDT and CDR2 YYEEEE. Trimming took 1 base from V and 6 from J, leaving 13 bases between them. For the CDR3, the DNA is TGTGCCAGCAGCTTGAATACAGGGAACGATGAAAAACTGTTTTTT. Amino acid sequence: CASSLNTGNDEKLFF.

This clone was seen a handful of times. CDR3 sequence: CSATIKETQYF. The DNA for the CDR3 is TGCAGTGCTACAATCAAAGAGACCCAGTACTTC. The rearrangement uses TRBV20-1 and TRBJ2-5; D is ambiguous. V shed 4 bases and J shed 3 bases, with 6 bases lying between them. There are 11 residues in the CDR3. The V gene's germline CDR1 is DFQATT and CDR2 SNEGSKA (reference sequence).

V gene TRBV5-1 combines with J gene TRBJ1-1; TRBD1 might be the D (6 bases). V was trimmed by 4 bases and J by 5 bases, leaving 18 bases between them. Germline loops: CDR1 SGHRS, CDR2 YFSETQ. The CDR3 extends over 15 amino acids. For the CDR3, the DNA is TGCGCCAGCAGCGTTGACAGGTTAGGGCTTACTGAAGCTTTCTTT. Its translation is CASSVDRLGLTEAFF.

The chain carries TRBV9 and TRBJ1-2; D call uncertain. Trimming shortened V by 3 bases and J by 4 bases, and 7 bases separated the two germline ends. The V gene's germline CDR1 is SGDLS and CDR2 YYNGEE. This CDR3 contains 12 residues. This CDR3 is CASSAHSYGYTF. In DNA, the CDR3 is TGTGCCAGCAGCGCCCACAGCTATGGCTACACCTTC.

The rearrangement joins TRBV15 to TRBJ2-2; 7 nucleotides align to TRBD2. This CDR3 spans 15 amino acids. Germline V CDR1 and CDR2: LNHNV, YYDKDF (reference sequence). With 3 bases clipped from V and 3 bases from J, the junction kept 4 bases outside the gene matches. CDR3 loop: CATSSWGGDTGELFF. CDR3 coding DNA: TGTGCCACCAGCAGTTGGGGGGGGGACACCGGGGAGCTGTTTTTT. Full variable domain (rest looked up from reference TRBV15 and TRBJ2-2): DAMVIQNPRYQVTQFGKPVTLSCSQTLNHNVMYWYQQKSSQAPKLLFHYYDKDFNNEADTPDNFQSRRPNTSFCFLDIRSPGLGDTAMYLCATSSWGGDTGELFFGEGSRLTVL.